This T cell receptor beta chain was identified in a study of T cells in Graves' hyperthyroidism and ophthalmopathy. Study at large: Peripheral blood was taken when the disease was first diagnosed, before any treatment began. The study's findings and limits: Blood shared most expanded thyroid clonotypes above 0.001.

This clonotype was detected ten times or more. The antigen remains undetermined. Clinical symptoms, serum thyroxine, TRAb, thyroid ultrasound and orbital computed tomography established diagnosis. This CDR3 comprises 16 residues. From germline, CDR1 is SGHAT and CDR2 FQDESV (reference sequence). Losses at the gene ends were 8 bases for V and 3 bases for J; bases not matched to a gene: 12. RNA transcripts yielded amplified TCR beta CDR3 regions. First-round RT-PCR of the TCR CDR3 relied on the HTBI primer set. TCRdb reprocessed the multiplex PCR reads via MiXCR and lists one record per CDR3 protein. The sample carries about 250,000 distinct CDR3 sequences, 24% recorded once.

The chain joins TRBV11-1 to TRBJ2-2; 7 bases line up with TRBD1. This TCR was recovered from a woman in her thirties or forties with Graves' ophthalmopathy. Specimen: blood. The CDR3 here is CASGPSGTDYTGELFF. In DNA, the CDR3 is TGTGCCAGCGGACCCTCCGGGACAGATTACACCGGGGAGCTGTTTTTT.